The 4 T cell receptor beta chains in this list originate from one sample, sequenced in a study of CD8 T cells in ankylosing spondylitis. Each CDR3 protein gets one entry after TCRdb re-called the 5' RACE reads with MiXCR. The sample carries 350,000 or so distinct CDR3 sequences, around 10% recorded once. The sample consisted of blood, either unsorted or a sorted T cell fraction (not recorded which). All receptors come from a female donor with ankylosing spondylitis or in good health (not recorded which).

This clonotype occurred a few times. The chain employs TRBV7-9 and TRBJ1-1; D is possibly TRBD1 (5 bases). The CDR3 length is 13 residues. Trimming shortened V by 4 bases and J by 3 bases, and 9 bases separated the two germline ends. Germline-derived CDR1 and CDR2 are SEHNR and FQNEAQ (reference sequence). CDR3 amino acids: CASSSREYTEAFF. The CDR3 DNA is TGTGCCAGCAGCTCCAGGGAGTACACTGAAGCTTTCTTT.

This clonotype was found many times. V is TRBV24-1 and J is TRBJ2-1, with 7 bases fitting TRBD2. In germline, CDR1 is KGHDR, CDR2 SFDVKD. The ends lost 8 bases at V and 2 bases at J; junction bases unmatched: 20. The CDR3 runs 19 residues. This CDR3 reads CATNNWRTSILGAYNEQFF. Here the CDR3 DNA reads TGTGCCACCAACAACTGGAGGACTAGTATTTTGGGGGCCTACAATGAGCAGTTCTTC.

Many counts were recorded for this clonotype. J is TRBJ2-1 and V is TRBV20-1; the D is unclear. V lost 0 bases and J 0 bases, leaving 15 bases between the germline ends. The CDR3 contains 17 residues. CDR1 is DFQATT and CDR2 is SNEGSKA in the germline V gene (reference sequence). The CDR3 sequence is CSARDRYSRSSYNEQFF. CDR3 in DNA: TGCAGTGCTAGAGATCGTTATAGCCGCTCCTCCTACAATGAGCAGTTCTTC.

This clonotype appeared once. This sequence may be a read error, since a much larger clone differs from it by one base. The chain carries TRBV5-1 and TRBJ1-5, with TRBD1 as a possible D gene (6 bases). CDR1 and CDR2 (germline): SGHRS, YFSETQ. This CDR3 region has 13 residues. The CDR3 region is CTSSPGADQPQHF. For the CDR3, the DNA is TGCACCAGCAGCCCAGGGGCCGATCAGCCCCAGCATTTT.